A single sample gave rise to the 8 T cell receptor beta chains below, sequenced in a study of shared clonotypes between healthy human individuals. Sequencing used immunoSEQ multiplex PCR; TCRdb keeps in-frame clones, though not all of them. The table lists approximately 840,000 clones, about 96% of them singletons. Naive CD8 cells lacked CD45RO, underwent positive selection for CCR7 and left out terminally differentiated effector memory CD45RA+ cells. Material for sequencing was naive CD8+ T cells sorted from blood. Receptors were obtained from a man between 25 and 39 years old in good health.

This chain uses TRBV10-2 with TRBJ2-1; D is perhaps TRBD1 or TRBD2 (5 bases each). Germline V lookup: CDR1 WSHSY, CDR2 SAAADI. The CDR3 extends over 11 amino acids. The V end lost 11 bases, the J end lost 12 bases, and 17 bases lay between the germline ends. The CDR3: CAGFNGGVQFF. The CDR3 DNA reads as TGCGCCGGATTTAATGGGGGAGTGCAGTTCTTC.

The chain links TRBV28 to TRBJ2-7, with TRBD2 as a possible D gene (6 bases). Germline V gene lookup returns CDR1 MDHEN and CDR2 SYDVKM. CDR3 size: 14 residues. The V end lost 5 bases, the J end lost 4 bases, and 15 bases lay between the germline ends. The CDR3 loop reads CASSPTSSPYEQYF. The CDR3 nucleotides read TGTGCCAGCAGTCCTACTAGCTCCCCATACGAGCAGTACTTC.

The chain combines TRBV7-2 with TRBJ2-1; the D gene is possibly TRBD1 (6 bases). The length of the CDR3 is 11 residues. Trimming shortened V by 8 bases and J by 9 bases, and 11 bases separated the two germline ends. Germline CDR1 reads SGHTA; CDR2 reads FQGNSA. The chain's CDR3 is CASVGTSEQFF. The CDR3 DNA reads as TGTGCCAGCGTTGGGACAAGTGAGCAGTTCTTC.

This chain connects TRBV5-6 to TRBJ2-7, with 10 bases identical to TRBD2. V lost 4 bases to trimming and J lost 2 bases; unmatched junction nucleotides: 6. The CDR3 covers 15 residues. Germline V gene data show CDR1 as SGHDT and CDR2 as YYEEEE. The CDR3 bases are TGTGCCAGCAGCGGCGGGACTAGCGTCACCTACGAGCAGTACTTC. Residues: CASSGGTSVTYEQYF.

The chain links TRBV19 to TRBJ2-5; no definite D call. CDR3 length: 11 amino acids. Trimming shortened V by 5 bases and J by 5 bases, and 6 bases separated the two germline ends. Germline CDR1 LNHDA, CDR2 SQIVND (reference sequence). The CDR3 DNA is TGTGCCAGTAGTTTGGCGGAGACCCAGTACTTC. Amino acids: CASSLAETQYF. The full variable domain, its missing parts supplied by reference TRBV19 and TRBJ2-5, is DGGITQSPKYLFRKEGQNVTLSCEQNLNHDAMYWYRQDPGQGLRLIYYSQIVNDFQKGDIAEGYSVSREKKESFPLTVTSAQKNPTAFYLCASSLAETQYFGPGTRLLVL.

This chain uses TRBV19 with TRBJ2-7, with D hard to call. The germline V and J ends were trimmed by 5 bases and 5 bases, with 16 bases remaining between them. CDR1 and CDR2 from the germline V gene are LNHDA and SQIVND (reference sequence). The CDR3 loop spans 14 amino acids. The CDR3 region is CASSPSDLLHEQYF. The CDR3 DNA reads TGTGCCAGTAGTCCGTCCGACTTGCTCCACGAGCAGTACTTC.

V is TRBV11-2 and J is TRBJ1-5, with D tentatively TRBD1 (5 bases). Trimming took off 5 bases at V and 3 bases at J, with 20 bases between the two ends. Germline V lookup: CDR1 SGHAT, CDR2 FQNNGV. There are 17 residues in the CDR3. This CDR3 reads CASSKAQPVRANQPQHF. CDR3 nucleotides: TGTGCCAGCAGCAAAGCACAACCGGTCAGGGCCAATCAGCCCCAGCATTTT.

The J gene is TRBJ2-7, the V gene TRBV14, with 8 positions matching TRBD2. CDR1 and CDR2 (germline): SGHDN, FVKESK. CDR3 length equals 16 residues. J was trimmed by 0 bases and V by 5 bases; bases with no gene match: 9. CDR3 sequence (DNA): TGTGCCAGCAGCGCCAAACTAGCGGAAAGCTCCTACGAGCAGTACTTC. Protein: CASSAKLAESSYEQYF. The full variable domain, its missing parts supplied by reference TRBV14 and TRBJ2-7, is EAGVTQFPSHSVIEKGQTVTLRCDPISGHDNLYWYRRVMGKEIKFLLHFVKESKQDESGMPNNRFLAERTGGTYSTLKVQPAELEDSGVYFCASSAKLAESSYEQYFGPGTRLTVT.